The entry that follows covers one T cell receptor beta chain sequence. Its specificity is not known. It was RNA transcripts that yielded the amplified TCR beta CDR3 regions. A first-round RT-PCR of the TCR CDR3 used the HTBI primer set. TCRdb itself ran the multiplex PCR reads through MiXCR, one entry per CDR3 protein. This table has some 200,000 distinct CDR3 sequences, around 17% appearing once. Germline V gene data show CDR1 as MDHEN and CDR2 as SYDVKM. The CDR3 extends over 13 amino acids. The germline V and J ends were trimmed by 6 bases and 3 bases, with 11 bases remaining between them. These data come from a study of T cells in Graves' hyperthyroidism and ophthalmopathy. Points from the study as a whole: Stable hyperthyroidism was told apart from ophthalmopathy by a model built on 13 V-J features. Most thyroid clonotypes that were expanded above 0.001 also turned up in blood.

Extraction of PBMCs used about 9.2 ml of fresh peripheral blood. The chain recombines TRBV28 with TRBJ1-2; D is uncertain. The sequenced material came from blood. This sequence was found in a woman in her forties or fifties with Graves' hyperthyroidism. CDR3 in amino acids: CASSLTDDYGYTF. DNA for the CDR3: TGTGCCAGCAGCTTAACAGACGACTATGGCTACACCTTC.